This T cell receptor beta chain was recorded in a study of T cells in localized non-small cell lung cancer. Sequenced by immunoSEQ multiplex PCR; TCRdb stores in-frame clones only, minus some. The data contain about 45,000 clones, 81% of them singletons. The ends lost 7 bases at V and 2 bases at J; junction bases unmatched: 5. The CDR3 spans 15 residues. Germline loops: CDR1 KGHSH, CDR2 LQKENI. Turning to this clone: Its matching antigen is unknown.

Study conclusions and caveats: Measurement of T cell clonality placed uninvolved adjacent lung highest, above the level in tumor. Longer overall survival was associated with a higher density of T cells in the blood. Median approximately 58 top-100 tumor clones were shared with paired adjacent lung.

The receptor was derived from a man between 40 and 70 years old with stage III lung adenocarcinoma. The chain uses TRBV18 and TRBJ2-3; 11 nucleotides match TRBD2. Specimen: peripheral blood mononuclear cells, collected before any cancer treatment. CDR3 region: CASLRLAGITDTQYF. CDR3 DNA sequence: TGTGCCAGCTTGCGACTAGCGGGGATCACAGATACGCAGTATTTT. The full variable domain, in which reference TRBV18 and TRBJ2-3 provide the parts outside the CDR3, is NAGVMQNPRHLVRRRGQEARLRCSPMKGHSHVYWYRQLPEEGLKFMVYLQKENIIDESGMPKERFSAEFPKEGPSILRIQQVVRGDSAAYFCASLRLAGITDTQYFGPGTRLTVL.